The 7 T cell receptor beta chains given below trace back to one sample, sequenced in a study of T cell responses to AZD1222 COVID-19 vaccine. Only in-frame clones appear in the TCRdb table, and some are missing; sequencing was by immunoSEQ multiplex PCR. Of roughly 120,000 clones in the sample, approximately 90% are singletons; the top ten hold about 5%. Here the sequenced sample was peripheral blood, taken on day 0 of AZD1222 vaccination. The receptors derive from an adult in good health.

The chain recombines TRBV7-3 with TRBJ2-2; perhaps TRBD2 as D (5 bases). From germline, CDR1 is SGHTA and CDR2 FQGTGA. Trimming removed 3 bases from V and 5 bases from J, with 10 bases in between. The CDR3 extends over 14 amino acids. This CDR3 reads CASSFRPGTGELFF. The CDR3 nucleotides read TGTGCCAGCAGCTTTCGTCCGGGAACCGGGGAGCTGTTTTTT.

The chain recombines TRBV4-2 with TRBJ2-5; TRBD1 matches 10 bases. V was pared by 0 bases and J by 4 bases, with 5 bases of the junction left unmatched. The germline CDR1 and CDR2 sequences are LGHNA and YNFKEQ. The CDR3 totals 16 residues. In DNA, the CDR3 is TGTGCCAGCAGCCAAGATCCGGGACAGGGGTCAGAGACCCAGTACTTC. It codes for CASSQDPGQGSETQYF.

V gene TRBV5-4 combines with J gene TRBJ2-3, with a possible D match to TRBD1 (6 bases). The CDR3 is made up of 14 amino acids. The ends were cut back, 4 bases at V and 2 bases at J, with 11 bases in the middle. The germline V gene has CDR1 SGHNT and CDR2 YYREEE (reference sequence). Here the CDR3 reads CASSQGQPTDTQYF. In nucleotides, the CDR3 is TGTGCCAGCAGCCAAGGACAGCCCACAGATACGCAGTATTTT.

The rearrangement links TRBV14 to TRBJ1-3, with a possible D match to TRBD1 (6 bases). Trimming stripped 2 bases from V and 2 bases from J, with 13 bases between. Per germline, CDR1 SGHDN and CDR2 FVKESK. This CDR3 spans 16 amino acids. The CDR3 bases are TGTGCCAGCAGCCAAACAGGGTTCTGGACTGGAAACACCATATATTTT. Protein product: CASSQTGFWTGNTIYF.

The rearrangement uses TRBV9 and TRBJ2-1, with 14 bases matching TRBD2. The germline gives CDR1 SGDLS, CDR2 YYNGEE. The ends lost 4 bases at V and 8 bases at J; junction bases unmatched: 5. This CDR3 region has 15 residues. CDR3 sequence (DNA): TGTGCCAGCAGCCGGGGACTAGCGGGGGAAGATGAGCAGTTCTTC. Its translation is CASSRGLAGEDEQFF.

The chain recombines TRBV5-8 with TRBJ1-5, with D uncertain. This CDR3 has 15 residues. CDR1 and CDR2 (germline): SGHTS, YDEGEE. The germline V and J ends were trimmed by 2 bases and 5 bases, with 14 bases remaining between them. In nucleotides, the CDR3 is TGTGCCAGCAGCTTAGGCAGTGTTCGAGATCAGCCCCAGCATTTT. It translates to CASSLGSVRDQPQHF.

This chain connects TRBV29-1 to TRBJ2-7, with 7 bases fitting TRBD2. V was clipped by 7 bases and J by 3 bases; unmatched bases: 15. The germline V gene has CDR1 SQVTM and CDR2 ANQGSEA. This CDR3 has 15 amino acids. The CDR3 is CSDLRLSGDFYEQYF. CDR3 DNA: TGCAGCGATCTTCGACTCAGCGGGGATTTCTACGAGCAGTACTTC.